These T cell receptor beta chains were read from a single sample in a study of T-cell reconstitution after alpha-beta-depleted transplantation in children. TCRdb fed the PCR reads into MiXCR, producing one record per CDR3 protein. The sample carries about a million distinct CDR3 sequences, under 30% recorded once. Specimen: PBMCs, mostly from graft donor cells, collected 360 days after TCRalphabeta/CD19-depleted stem cell transplant. These receptors were collected from a boy in the first two years of life who had a stem cell transplant for SCID, so the T cells may come from the graft donor. Both conserved end residues are part of each CDR3. The D gene is left open where the match is weak. A clone size is listed for some rows: how often the clone was seen (once, few, many), or a class if it is expanded.

NA	TRBV11-1	NA	TRBJ1-1	TGTGCCAGCAGCTTCATCGGGGGGGCCCGGACTGAAGCTTTCTTT	CASSFIGGARTEAFF
NA	TRBV20-1	NA	TRBJ2-1	TGCAGCTTGACTGCTAGCCGCGAGCAGTTCTTC	CSLTASREQFF
few	TRBV5-1	NA	TRBJ2-5	TGCGCCAGCAGCGTGGACGGGGGTGGAGGAGAGACCCAGTACTTC	CASSVDGGGGETQYF
few	TRBV5-6	NA	TRBJ1-2	TGTGCCAGCAGCTTGGGGACAGCCGACAACTATGGCTACACCTTC	CASSLGTADNYGYTF
few	TRBV29-1	NA	TRBJ2-3	TGCAGCGTTGAGAGTGGGACACTTAGCACAGATACGCAGTATTTT	CSVESGTLSTDTQYF
NA	TRBV10-3	TRBD1	TRBJ2-2	TGTGCCATCAGTGATAGACCCCCTGGACAGGGGGCTGCGAACACCGGGGAGCTGTTTTTT	CAISDRPPGQGAANTGELFF
NA	TRBV18	NA	TRBJ2-7	TGTGCCAGCTCCCAGGCCTTAGTTAGCACCTACGAGCAGTACTTC	CASSQALVSTYEQYF
NA	TRBV11-2	TRBD2	TRBJ2-3	TGTGCCAGCAGCTTAGATCGGCTAGCGGGGGGCACAGATACGCAGTATTTT	CASSLDRLAGGTDTQYF
few	TRBV6-5	NA	TRBJ2-5	TGTGCCAGCAGTTACTCTGTCGGTAGGGGTTCGGAGACCCAGTACTTC	CASSYSVGRGSETQYF
NA	TRBV6-5	TRBD1	TRBJ1-4	TGTGCCAGCAGTTACTCGGGACAGGGTCGACTGTTTTTT	CASSYSGQGRLFF
NA	TRBV18	NA	TRBJ2-3	TGTGCCAGCTCACCCGGGCCGCCCGGAGGCACAGATACGCAGTATTTT	CASSPGPPGGTDTQYF
few	TRBV7-6	TRBD2	TRBJ2-1	TGTGCCAGCAGCTTAGCGTTGTCTTGGCGGGGGGCATACAATGAGCAGTTCTTC	CASSLALSWRGAYNEQFF
few	TRBV9	TRBD2	TRBJ2-3	TGTGCCAGCACCCGTCTAGGGACTAGCGAGATCACAGATACGCAGTATTTT	CASTRLGTSEITDTQYF
few	TRBV6-1	NA	TRBJ2-2	TGTGCCAGCAGCTGGATGGGGATGTCGGGGAACACCGGGGAGCTGTTTTTT	CASSWMGMSGNTGELFF
NA	TRBV20-1	NA	TRBJ1-3	TGCAGTGCTAGAGACCCCCGACAGAACTCTGGAAACACCATATATTTT	CSARDPRQNSGNTIYF
NA	TRBV12-3/TRBV12-4	TRBD2	TRBJ2-3	TGTGCCAGCAGCCCCACTCGGGGGGTCCCCACAGATACGCAGTATTTT	CASSPTRGVPTDTQYF
NA	TRBV7-6	NA	TRBJ2-3	TGTGCCAGCAGCCTATTGGTGGGGGGAGATACGCAGTATTTT	CASSLLVGGDTQYF
few	TRBV20-1	NA	TRBJ1-1	TGCAGTGCTACCCCGGGCTGGGGCACTGAAGCTTTCTTT	CSATPGWGTEAFF
NA	TRBV27	TRBD2	TRBJ2-1	TGTGCCAGCAGTTTAATATGGAATAGCGGGGTCGATAATGAGCAGTTCTTC	CASSLIWNSGVDNEQFF
NA	TRBV5-1	NA	TRBJ2-1	TGCGCCAGCAAGGGGGTATCCTACAATGAGCAGTTCTTC	CASKGVSYNEQFF
NA	TRBV5-1	NA	TRBJ1-5	TGCGCCAGCAGCTTGGAAGGCAGGAGGGATCAGCCCCAGCATTTT	CASSLEGRRDQPQHF
NA	TRBV6-2/TRBV6-3	TRBD2	TRBJ2-5	TGTGCCAGCAGTTACTCGACTAGCGGAATCCAAGAGACCCAGTACTTC	CASSYSTSGIQETQYF
NA	TRBV6-2/TRBV6-3	TRBD2	TRBJ2-1	TGTGCCAGCAGTTACGGGGCGGGGGGGGCCCCCTACAATGAGCAGTTCTTC	CASSYGAGGAPYNEQFF
NA	TRBV18	NA	TRBJ1-1	TGTGCCAGCTCACTCTCGAGGGGGGCGAACACTGAAGCTTTCTTT	CASSLSRGANTEAFF
few	TRBV28	NA	TRBJ2-7	TGTGCCAGCAGTTTGGAGGGGGTCGACGAGCAGTACTTC	CASSLEGVDEQYF
few	TRBV5-1	NA	TRBJ1-1	TGCGCCAGCAGCTTGGACGGGGCGACCACTGAAGCTTTCTTT	CASSLDGATTEAFF
NA	TRBV29-1	NA	TRBJ2-1	TGCAGCGTTGACCGGGCTGCAAATGAGCAGTTCTTC	CSVDRAANEQFF
NA	TRBV6-5	NA	TRBJ1-5	TGTGCCAGCAGTTACTCTGCGTGGTGGCCCCAGCATTTT	CASSYSAWWPQHF
NA	TRBV15	NA	TRBJ2-2	TGTGCCACCAGCAGAGAATCCTTCGCCGGGGAGCTGTTTTTT	CATSRESFAGELFF
few	TRBV20-1	NA	TRBJ2-5	TGCAGTGCTAGAGATACGCAGTACAAAGAGACCCAGTACTTC	CSARDTQYKETQYF
NA	TRBV7-8	NA	TRBJ1-1	TGTGCCAGCAGCCCCCCGACAGGAGCGAACACTGAAGCTTTCTTT	CASSPPTGANTEAFF
NA	TRBV10-3	NA	TRBJ2-1	TGTGCCATCAGCCAAGCAGAGGGGCTCGATTACAATGAGCAGTTCTTC	CAISQAEGLDYNEQFF
NA	TRBV3-1	NA	TRBJ2-5	TGTGCCAGCAGCCAAGAAGCCCTGTTTAGCGACCAAGAGACCCAGTACTTC	CASSQEALFSDQETQYF
few	TRBV13	TRBD2	TRBJ2-4	TGTGCCAGCAGCGCACGCGGGACTAGCGGGGCCCAAAACATTCAGTACTTC	CASSARGTSGAQNIQYF
NA	TRBV29-1	TRBD2	TRBJ2-3	TGCAGCGTTGTACGAGGGGTACTAGCGGGGGTGCTGGATACGCAGTATTTT	CSVVRGVLAGVLDTQYF
NA	TRBV20-1	NA	TRBJ1-6	TGCAGTGCTAGAAGTGCCCAAGCTGTTAATTCACCCCTCCACTTT	CSARSAQAVNSPLHF
few	TRBV4-2	TRBD1	TRBJ2-2	TGTGCCAGCAGCAACCGGGACAGGGGCCCCGGGGAGCTGTTTTTT	CASSNRDRGPGELFF
few	TRBV2	TRBD1	TRBJ2-7	TGTGCCAGCAACAGGGGACAGCCAGCTCTCTACGAGCAGTACTTC	CASNRGQPALYEQYF
NA	TRBV7-6	NA	TRBJ2-3	TGTGCCAGCAGCCCCTCGGGGCGGGTCACAGATACGCAGTATTTT	CASSPSGRVTDTQYF
few	TRBV12-3/TRBV12-4	TRBD2	TRBJ2-1	TGTGCCAGCAGTTATAGCGGGGGACCCTGGAATGAGCAGTTCTTC	CASSYSGGPWNEQFF
NA	TRBV5-5	NA	TRBJ2-2	TGTGCCAGCACCCACCTCAGGGGTGCCGGGGAGCTGTTTTTT	CASTHLRGAGELFF
NA	TRBV5-1	TRBD1	TRBJ2-5	TGCGCCAGCAGCCGTCCGGACAGGAAAGAGACCCAGTACTTC	CASSRPDRKETQYF
few	TRBV10-3	NA	TRBJ2-3	TGTGCCATCAGGGGGGCGGGGCGCACAGATACGCAGTATTTT	CAIRGAGRTDTQYF
NA	TRBV25-1	NA	TRBJ2-3	TGTGCCAGCAGGGACGGCGGTGGGACAGATACGCAGTATTTT	CASRDGGGTDTQYF
NA	TRBV7-1	TRBD2	TRBJ2-1	TGTGCCAGCAGCTCAATTAAGGGGGCTAGCGGGGAGGCGAGGGGGACCTACAATGAGCAGTTCTTC	CASSSIKGASGEARGTYNEQFF
few	TRBV15	TRBD2	TRBJ2-1	TGTGCCACCAACGTCGGACTAGCGGGGGTTAATGAGCAGTTCTTC	CATNVGLAGVNEQFF
NA	TRBV28	NA	TRBJ1-1	TGTGCCATCTGGGGAGGGCGAATGAACACTGAAGCTTTCTTT	CAIWGGRMNTEAFF